This record covers a single TCR beta chain. The entry originates in a study of shared clonotypes between healthy human individuals. The CDR3 has 13 residues. Trimming stripped 0 bases from V and 4 bases from J, with 9 bases between. The germline gives CDR1 SQVTM, CDR2 ANQGSEA. Sequenced by immunoSEQ multiplex PCR; TCRdb stores in-frame clones only, minus some. Found here are fewer than 600,000 clones, about four fifths of them singletons; the top ten hold approximately 12%. The J gene is TRBJ1-2, the V gene TRBV29-1, with unresolved D. Sequencing was carried out using PBMCs. The receptor was isolated from a woman aged 40 to 50 in good health. Some clones in this sample may be carry-over from other donors' samples. The CDR3: CSVEDRRTYGYTF. The CDR3 nucleotides are TGCAGCGTTGAAGATCGACGGACCTATGGCTACACCTTC.